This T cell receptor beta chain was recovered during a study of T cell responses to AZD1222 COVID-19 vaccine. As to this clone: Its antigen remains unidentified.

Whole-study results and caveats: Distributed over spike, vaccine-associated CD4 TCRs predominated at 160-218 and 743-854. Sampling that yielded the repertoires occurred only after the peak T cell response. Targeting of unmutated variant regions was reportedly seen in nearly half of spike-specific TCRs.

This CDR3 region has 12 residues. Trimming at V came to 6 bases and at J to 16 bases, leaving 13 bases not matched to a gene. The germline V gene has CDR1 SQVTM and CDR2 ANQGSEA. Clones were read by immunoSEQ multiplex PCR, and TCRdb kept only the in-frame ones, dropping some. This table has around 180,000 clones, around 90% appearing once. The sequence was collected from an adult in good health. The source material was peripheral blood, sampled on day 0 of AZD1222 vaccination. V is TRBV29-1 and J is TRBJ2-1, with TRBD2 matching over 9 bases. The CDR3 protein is CSVGITAGGYFF. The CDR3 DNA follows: TGCAGCGTCGGGATTACAGCGGGGGGATACTTCTTC.